These 20 T cell receptor beta chains were sequenced from one sample in a study of blood T cell repertoires in COVID-19. The data were produced by immunoSEQ multiplex PCR, yet TCRdb's version contains in-frame clones alone and is incomplete. The sample yields approximately 150,000 clones, over 75% seen once. Sequencing input: peripheral blood. The receptors here all came from a man aged 55 to 70 with active or convalescent COVID-19.

The V and J genes are TRBV5-1 and TRBJ1-1; 7 bases align to TRBD1. Trimming cost V 4 bases and J 0 bases; bases outside gene matches: 3. This CDR3 contains 14 residues. CDR1 and CDR2 (germline): SGHRS, YFSETQ. The CDR3 DNA sequence: TGCGCCAGCAGCGCCGACAGGGTGAACACTGAAGCTTTCTTT. Translating it yields CASSADRVNTEAFF. The full variable domain, rest sourced from reference TRBV5-1 and TRBJ1-1, is KAGVTQTPRYLIKTRGQQVTLSCSPISGHRSVSWYQQTPGQGLQFLFEYFSETQRNKGNFPGRFSGRQFSNSRSEMNVSTLELGDSALYLCASSADRVNTEAFFGQGTRLTVV.

The chain is built from TRBV7-6 and TRBJ1-2, with 8 positions matching TRBD1. Looked up from germline, CDR1 is SGHVS and CDR2 is FNYEAQ. V gave up 2 bases and J gave up 4 bases; unmatched junction bases: 9. CDR3 size: 16 residues. The chain's CDR3 is CASSLQSGGAGYGYTF. CDR3 DNA sequence: TGTGCCAGCAGCTTACAATCAGGGGGCGCAGGCTATGGCTACACCTTC.

CDR3 DNA: TGTGCCATCGCGGGACAGGGGGCCGCTTTTTCCGGGGAGCTGTTTTTT. This codes for CAIAGQGAAFSGELFF. The genes are TRBV10-3 and TRBJ2-2, with 12 bases lining up with TRBD1. The junction had 10 bases not matched to a gene; V was cut back by 8 bases and J by 6 bases. The germline V gene has CDR1 ENHRY and CDR2 SYGVKD. The CDR3 is 16 amino acids.

The chain carries TRBV7-6 and TRBJ2-6; no reliable D call. The CDR3 extends over 14 amino acids. Deletions cut 5 bases from V and 0 bases from J, with 5 bases between. Germline assignment: CDR1 SGHVS and CDR2 FNYEAQ. The CDR3 DNA reads as TGTGCCAGCAGCCCCATCTCTGGGGCCAACGTCCTGACTTTC. Amino acid sequence: CASSPISGANVLTF.

The chain carries TRBV7-3 and TRBJ1-6; D is uncertain. CDR1 is SGHTA, CDR2 FQGTGA, per germline. The CDR3 has 14 amino acids. Trimming left V 8 bases short and J 3 bases short, with 11 bases between. CDR3: CASGDGLYNSPLHF. In DNA form, the CDR3 reads TGTGCCAGCGGCGACGGACTCTATAATTCACCCCTCCACTTT.

In this sample, this clone turned up once. J is TRBJ2-5 and V is TRBV5-1; 11 nucleotides agree with TRBD1. The germline CDR1 and CDR2 sequences are SGHRS and YFSETQ. V dropped 7 bases and J dropped 3; count of bases not matched to a gene: 14. CDR3 length: 17 residues. This CDR3 reads CASLRTGGQMGKETQYF. CDR3 in DNA: TGCGCCAGCCTAAGGACAGGGGGCCAGATGGGGAAAGAGACCCAGTACTTC.

The chain couples TRBV6-5 to TRBJ2-7, with a tentative D call TRBD1 (8 bases). This CDR3 spans 14 amino acids. Trimming cost V 6 bases and J 5 bases, with 17 bases left between them. The V gene's germline CDR1 is MNHEY and CDR2 SVGAGI. DNA of the CDR3: TGTGCCAGCAGACGCCGGACAGGGAGGGACGAGCAGTACTTC. Protein sequence: CASRRRTGRDEQYF.

This clone was observed once. This chain links TRBV6-2 or TRBV6-3 with TRBJ2-1; 9 nucleotides agree with TRBD2. The CDR3 runs to 15 residues. The ends lost 2 bases at V and 6 bases at J; junction bases unmatched: 5. Germline CDR1 and CDR2: MNHEY and SVGEGT. The CDR3 DNA reads TGTGCCAGCAGTTACGTGGTAGCGGGAGCCAATGAGCAGTTCTTC. This sequence encodes CASSYVVAGANEQFF.

The chain links TRBV6-6 to TRBJ1-5; 8 positions match TRBD1. J gave up 6 bases and V 5 bases, and 15 bases lay outside the gene matches. The germline gives CDR1 MNHNY, CDR2 SVGAGI (reference sequence). This CDR3 has 17 amino acids. In DNA, the CDR3 is TGTGCCAGCAGTCGCGGGAGGTCAGGGGGCTGGAGTCAGCCCCAGCATTTT. Protein sequence: CASSRGRSGGWSQPQHF.

The chain couples TRBV6-2 or TRBV6-3 to TRBJ2-1, with 9 bases that match TRBD2. The J segment lost 10 bases and the V segment lost 4 bases, leaving 14 bases of the junction unmatched. The CDR3 consists of 16 residues. CDR1 MNHEY and CDR2 SVGEGT come from the germline V gene. The CDR3 coding sequence is TGTGCCAGCAGTTCCCAGACTAGCGGCCGCCTTTACGAGCAGTTCTTC. Translating gives CASSSQTSGRLYEQFF.

Details on this clone: At the DNA level, this CDR3 is encoded by other sequences in the same sample as well. V usage is TRBV5-1 and J usage is TRBJ2-7, with D perhaps matching TRBD2 (5 bases). Germline CDR1 and CDR2: SGHRS and YFSETQ. V lost 2 bases and J 1 base, leaving 10 bases between the germline ends. The CDR3 is made up of 14 amino acids. CDR3 nucleotide sequence: TGCGCCAGCAGCTTACGAGGCGGGTCCTACGAGCAGTACTTC. It is translated as CASSLRGGSYEQYF.

The chain links TRBV6-4 to TRBJ2-3, with 11 nucleotides matching TRBD2. Looked up from germline, CDR1 is MRHNA and CDR2 is SNTAGT. With 4 bases clipped from V and 6 bases from J, the junction kept 12 bases outside the gene matches. This CDR3 is built from 17 residues. The CDR3 nucleotides read TGTGCCAGCAGTGCCTTGGCTAGCGGGGGGCATGCGGATACGCAGTATTTT. Translation: CASSALASGGHADTQYF.

A note on this clone: The junction and the germline gene differ at one end; a read error may be behind it. The J gene is TRBJ1-1, the V gene TRBV25-1; D gene ambiguous. Germline CDR1 reads MGHDK; CDR2 reads SYGVNS. The length of the CDR3 is 13 residues. CDR3 residues: CASNERGNTEAFF. CDR3 nucleotides: TGTGCCAGCAATGAAAGAGGGAACACTGAAGCTTTCTTT.

The chain joins TRBV5-1 to TRBJ1-2; possibly TRBD1 for D (5 bases). Germline assignment: CDR1 SGHRS and CDR2 YFSETQ. This CDR3 region has 14 residues. Trimming took off 4 bases at V and 1 base at J, with 11 bases between the two ends. The CDR3 loop reads CASSTGRLNYGYTF. CDR3 bases: TGCGCCAGCAGCACAGGACGGCTTAACTATGGCTACACCTTC. Drawing the rest from reference TRBV5-1 and TRBJ1-2, the complete variable domain is KAGVTQTPRYLIKTRGQQVTLSCSPISGHRSVSWYQQTPGQGLQFLFEYFSETQRNKGNFPGRFSGRQFSNSRSEMNVSTLELGDSALYLCASSTGRLNYGYTFGSGTRLTVV.

The gene calls are TRBV28 and TRBJ2-7; maybe TRBD1 (6 bases). In germline, CDR1 is MDHEN, CDR2 SYDVKM. This CDR3 is built from 15 residues. Trimming took 6 bases from V and 4 from J, leaving 19 bases between them. Here the CDR3 DNA reads TGTGCCAGCAGAATTCTCCGGGACAAATTTTACGAGCAGTACTTC. Amino acids: CASRILRDKFYEQYF.

The chain uses TRBV5-5 and TRBJ2-1, with TRBD1 identical over 8 bases. Unmatched junction bases numbered 4, after V lost 4 bases and J lost 4 bases. In germline, CDR1 is SGHKS, CDR2 YYEKEE (reference sequence). The CDR3 length is 14 residues. Here the CDR3 DNA reads TGTGCCAGCAGCGCGAGGACAGGGTACAATGAGCAGTTCTTC. As protein: CASSARTGYNEQFF.

This clone came up once. The chain combines TRBV7-6 with TRBJ1-1; no firm D call. The CDR3 consists of 13 residues. V lost 4 bases to trimming and J lost 8 bases, with 14 bases between them. Germline V CDR1 and CDR2: SGHVS, FNYEAQ. In nucleotides, the CDR3 is TGTGCCAGCAGCTCAAGCCTCCGAAAGGAAGCTTTCTTT. This translates into CASSSSLRKEAFF.

The chain employs TRBV4-3 and TRBJ2-4; 7 bases line up with TRBD2. The trim removed 4 bases at V and 9 bases at J, leaving 9 bases unmatched. The CDR3 spans 14 residues. In germline, CDR1 is LGHNA, CDR2 YSLEER. As DNA, the CDR3 is TGCGCCAGCAGCCCTGGACGCGGGGGTTTCATTCAGTACTTC. Protein sequence: CASSPGRGGFIQYF.

V usage is TRBV18 and J usage is TRBJ2-5; 8 bases fit TRBD2. This CDR3 has 15 amino acids. Trimming at V came to 4 bases and at J to 2 bases, leaving 6 bases not matched to a gene. The germline CDR1 and CDR2 sequences are KGHSH and LQKENI. CDR3 sequence (DNA): TGTGCCAGCTCACTGGCTAGCGGGTGGCAAGAGACCCAGTACTTC. Residues: CASSLASGWQETQYF.

This clone was counted once. V and J are TRBV11-2 and TRBJ2-5; a possible D gene is TRBD1 (5 bases). Looked up from germline, CDR1 is SGHAT and CDR2 is FQNNGV. The CDR3 runs to 14 residues. The V and J ends lost 3 bases and 2 bases respectively, with 10 bases between them. The CDR3 region has the DNA TGTGCCAGCAGCTTGGGGCGAGCACAAGAGACCCAGTACTTC. This translates into CASSLGRAQETQYF.